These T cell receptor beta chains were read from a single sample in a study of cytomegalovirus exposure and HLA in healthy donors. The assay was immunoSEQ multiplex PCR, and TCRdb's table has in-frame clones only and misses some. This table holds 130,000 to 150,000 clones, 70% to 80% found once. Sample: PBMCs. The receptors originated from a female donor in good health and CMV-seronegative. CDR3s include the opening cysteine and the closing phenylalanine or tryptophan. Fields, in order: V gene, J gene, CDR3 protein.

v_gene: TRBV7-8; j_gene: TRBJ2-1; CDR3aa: CASSLAFRLAGNNEQFF
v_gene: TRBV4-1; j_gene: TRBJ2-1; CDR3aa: CASSATGGSLSRGSYNEQFF
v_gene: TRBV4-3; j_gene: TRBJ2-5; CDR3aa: CASSQETGGGEETQYF
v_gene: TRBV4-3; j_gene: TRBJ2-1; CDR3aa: CASSQYTLSSGAYNEQFF
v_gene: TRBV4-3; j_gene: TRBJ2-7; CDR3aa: CASSQARASGNYEQYF
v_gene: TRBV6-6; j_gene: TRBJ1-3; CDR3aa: CASRKGTSGNTIYF
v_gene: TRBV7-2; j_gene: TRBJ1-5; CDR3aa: CASSLRTGEPQHF
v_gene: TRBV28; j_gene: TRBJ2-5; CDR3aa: CASAGGGGEETQYF
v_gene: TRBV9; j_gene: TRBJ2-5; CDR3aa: CASSPKGIQETQYF
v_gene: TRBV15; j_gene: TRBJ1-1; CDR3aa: CATSRDRGLPEAFF
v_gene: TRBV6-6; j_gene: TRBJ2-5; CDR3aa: CASSETKTQYF
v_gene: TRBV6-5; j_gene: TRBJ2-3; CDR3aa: CASSPDRNTDTQYF
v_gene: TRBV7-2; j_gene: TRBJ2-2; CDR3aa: CASSYKRTGELFF